This TCR beta chain was captured in a study of blood T cell repertoires in COVID-19. The CDR3 is made up of 15 amino acids. The germline CDR1 and CDR2 sequences are MNHEY and SVGAGI. Trimming stripped 2 bases from V and 4 bases from J, with 14 bases between. Profiling relied on immunoSEQ multiplex PCR, and the TCRdb table lists in-frame clones only, not all of them. The data contain over 250,000 clones, over 75% of them singletons. The genes are TRBV6-5 and TRBJ1-2, with a weak D call TRBD1 (6 bases). The TCR was taken from a human donor in a cohort sampled during active COVID-19. Sample: peripheral blood. CDR3 DNA: TGTGCCAGCAGTTACGGGGGGGCGCTTGGCTATGGCTACACCTTC. As protein: CASSYGGALGYGYTF.